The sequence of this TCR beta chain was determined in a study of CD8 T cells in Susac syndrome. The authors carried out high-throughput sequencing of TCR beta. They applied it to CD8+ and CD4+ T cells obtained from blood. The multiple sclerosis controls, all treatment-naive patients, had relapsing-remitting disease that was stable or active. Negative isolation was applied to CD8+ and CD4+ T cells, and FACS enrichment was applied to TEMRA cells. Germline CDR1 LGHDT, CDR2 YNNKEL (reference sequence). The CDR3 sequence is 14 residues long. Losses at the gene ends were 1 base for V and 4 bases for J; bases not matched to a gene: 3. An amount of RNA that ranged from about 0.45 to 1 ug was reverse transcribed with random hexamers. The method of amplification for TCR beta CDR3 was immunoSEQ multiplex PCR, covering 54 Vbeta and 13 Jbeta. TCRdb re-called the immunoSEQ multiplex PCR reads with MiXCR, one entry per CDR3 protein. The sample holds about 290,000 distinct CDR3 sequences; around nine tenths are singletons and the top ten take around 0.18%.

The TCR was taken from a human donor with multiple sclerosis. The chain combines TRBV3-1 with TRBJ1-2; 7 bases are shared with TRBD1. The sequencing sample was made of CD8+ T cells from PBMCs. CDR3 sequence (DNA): TGTGCCAGCAGCCAAGGCGGGACAGTCTATGGCTACACCTTC. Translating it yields CASSQGGTVYGYTF.